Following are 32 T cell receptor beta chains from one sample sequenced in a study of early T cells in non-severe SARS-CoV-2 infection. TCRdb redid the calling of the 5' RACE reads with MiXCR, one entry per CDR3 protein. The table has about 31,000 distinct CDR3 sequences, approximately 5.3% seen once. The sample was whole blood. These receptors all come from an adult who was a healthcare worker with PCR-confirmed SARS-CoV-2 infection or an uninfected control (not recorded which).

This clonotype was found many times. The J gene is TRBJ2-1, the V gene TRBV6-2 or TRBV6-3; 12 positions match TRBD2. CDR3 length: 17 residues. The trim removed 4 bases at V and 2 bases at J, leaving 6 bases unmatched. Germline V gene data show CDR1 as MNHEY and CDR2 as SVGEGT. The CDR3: CASSSTTSGRAYNEQFF. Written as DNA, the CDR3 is TGTGCCAGCAGTTCCACGACTAGCGGGAGAGCCTACAATGAGCAGTTCTTC.

The CDR3 here is CASRSTSGGLGTGELFF. CDR3 DNA sequence: TGTGCCAGCAGGTCGACTAGCGGGGGCCTTGGGACCGGGGAGCTGTTTTTT. This chain joins TRBV12-3 or TRBV12-4 and TRBJ2-2; 12 bases are shared with TRBD2. V shed 6 bases, J shed 5 bases, and the junction held 10 bases outside the gene matches. This CDR3 is 17 amino acids long.

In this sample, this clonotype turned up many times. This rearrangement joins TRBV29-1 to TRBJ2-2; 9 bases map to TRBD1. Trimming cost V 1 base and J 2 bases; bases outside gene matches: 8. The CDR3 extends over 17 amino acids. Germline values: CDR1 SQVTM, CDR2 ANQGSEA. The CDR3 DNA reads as TGCAGCGTTGAAGGGAGTAAGGGACAGGGAAACACCGGGGAGCTGTTTTTT. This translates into CSVEGSKGQGNTGELFF.

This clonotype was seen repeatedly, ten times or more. CDR3 bases: TGCAGTGCTAGATCGCGAGGGGGCACCTACGAGCAGTACTTC. The encoded protein is CSARSRGGTYEQYF. The rearrangement links TRBV20-1 to TRBJ2-7; 7 positions match TRBD1. Germline V lookup: CDR1 DFQATT, CDR2 SNEGSKA (reference sequence). J gave up 2 bases and V 2 bases, and 6 bases lay outside the gene matches. The length of the CDR3 is 14 residues.

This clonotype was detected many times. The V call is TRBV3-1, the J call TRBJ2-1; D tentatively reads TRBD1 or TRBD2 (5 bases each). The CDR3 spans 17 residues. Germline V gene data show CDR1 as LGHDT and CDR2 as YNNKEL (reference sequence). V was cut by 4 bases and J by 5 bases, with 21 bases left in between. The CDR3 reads CASSLQVRAGLNNEQFF. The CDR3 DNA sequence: TGTGCCAGCAGCCTTCAGGTCAGGGCGGGTCTAAACAATGAGCAGTTCTTC.

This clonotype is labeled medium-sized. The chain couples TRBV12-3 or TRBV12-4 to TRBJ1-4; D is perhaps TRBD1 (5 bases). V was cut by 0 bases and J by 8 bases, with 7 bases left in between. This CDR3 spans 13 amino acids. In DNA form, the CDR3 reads TGTGCCAGCAGTTTAGCTGGGACGGAAAAACTGTTTTTT. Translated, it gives CASSLAGTEKLFF.

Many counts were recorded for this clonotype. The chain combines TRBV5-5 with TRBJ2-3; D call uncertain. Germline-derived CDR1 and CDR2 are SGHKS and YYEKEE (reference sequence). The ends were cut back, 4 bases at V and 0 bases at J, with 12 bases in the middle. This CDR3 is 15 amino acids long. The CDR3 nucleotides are TGTGCCAGCAGCCTCAAAGACTCTAGCACAGATACGCAGTATTTT. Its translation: CASSLKDSSTDTQYF.

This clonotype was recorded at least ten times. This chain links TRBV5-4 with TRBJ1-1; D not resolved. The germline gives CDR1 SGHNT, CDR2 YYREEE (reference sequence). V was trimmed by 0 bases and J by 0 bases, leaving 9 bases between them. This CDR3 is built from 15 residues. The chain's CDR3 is CASSLEVKLNTEAFF. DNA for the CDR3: TGTGCCAGCAGCTTGGAGGTGAAATTGAACACTGAAGCTTTCTTT.

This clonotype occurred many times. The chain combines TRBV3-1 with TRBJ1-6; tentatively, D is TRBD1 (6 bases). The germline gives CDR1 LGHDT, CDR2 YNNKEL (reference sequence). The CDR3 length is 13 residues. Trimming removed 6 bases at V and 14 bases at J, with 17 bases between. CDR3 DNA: TGTGCCAGCAGTTCCGGGGGCCGCCTGGCCCTCCACTTT. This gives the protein CASSSGGRLALHF.

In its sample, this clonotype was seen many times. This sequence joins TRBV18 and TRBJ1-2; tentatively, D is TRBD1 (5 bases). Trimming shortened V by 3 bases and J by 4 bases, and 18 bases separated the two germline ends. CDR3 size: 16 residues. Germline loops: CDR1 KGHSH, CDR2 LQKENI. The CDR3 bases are TGTGCCAGCTCACCGGGGACGATGGACCCCCTCTATGGCTACACCTTC. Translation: CASSPGTMDPLYGYTF.

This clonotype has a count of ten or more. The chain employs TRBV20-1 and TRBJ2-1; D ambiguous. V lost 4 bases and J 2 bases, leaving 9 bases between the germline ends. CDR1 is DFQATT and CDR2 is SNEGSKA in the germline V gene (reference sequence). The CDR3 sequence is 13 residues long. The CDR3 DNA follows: TGCAGTGCTATGGGCCGGACCTACAATGAGCAGTTCTTC. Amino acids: CSAMGRTYNEQFF.

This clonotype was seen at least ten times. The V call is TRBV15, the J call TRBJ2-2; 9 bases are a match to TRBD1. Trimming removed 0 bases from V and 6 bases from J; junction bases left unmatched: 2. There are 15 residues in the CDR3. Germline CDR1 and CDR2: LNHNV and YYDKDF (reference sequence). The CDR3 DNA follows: TGTGCCACCAGCAGAGAGGGGACAGGGTCCGGGGAGCTGTTTTTT. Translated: CATSREGTGSGELFF.

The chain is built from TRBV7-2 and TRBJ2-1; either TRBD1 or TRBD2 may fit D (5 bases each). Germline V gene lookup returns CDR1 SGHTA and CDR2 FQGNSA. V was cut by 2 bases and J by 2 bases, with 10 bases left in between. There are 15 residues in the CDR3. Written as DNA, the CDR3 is TGTGCCAGCAGCTTAACCGGGGACCCCTACAATGAGCAGTTCTTC. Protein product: CASSLTGDPYNEQFF.

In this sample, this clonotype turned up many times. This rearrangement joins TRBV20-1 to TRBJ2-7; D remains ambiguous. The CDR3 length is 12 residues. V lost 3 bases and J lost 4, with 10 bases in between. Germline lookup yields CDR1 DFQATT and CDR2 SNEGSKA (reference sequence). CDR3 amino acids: CSASVSSYEQYF. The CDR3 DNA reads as TGCAGTGCTAGTGTCTCCTCATACGAGCAGTACTTC.

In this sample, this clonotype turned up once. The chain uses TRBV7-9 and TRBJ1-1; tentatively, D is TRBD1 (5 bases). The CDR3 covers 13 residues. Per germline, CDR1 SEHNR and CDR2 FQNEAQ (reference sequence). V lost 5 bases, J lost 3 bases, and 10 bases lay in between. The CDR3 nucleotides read TGTGCCAGCAGCCCGCAGGGTCACACTGAAGCTTTCTTT. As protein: CASSPQGHTEAFF.

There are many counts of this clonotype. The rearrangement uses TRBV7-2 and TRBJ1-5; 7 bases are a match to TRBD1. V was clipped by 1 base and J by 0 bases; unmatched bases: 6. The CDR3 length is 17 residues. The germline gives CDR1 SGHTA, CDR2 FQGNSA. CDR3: CASSLGTGEYSNQPQHF. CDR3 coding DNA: TGTGCCAGCAGCTTAGGTACAGGGGAGTATAGCAATCAGCCCCAGCATTTT. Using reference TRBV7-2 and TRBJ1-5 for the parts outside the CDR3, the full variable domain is GAGVSQSPSNKVTEKGKDVELRCDPISGHTALYWYRQSLGQGLEFLIYFQGNSAPDKSGLPSDRFSAERTGGSVSTLTIQRTQQEDSAVYLCASSLGTGEYSNQPQHFGDGTRLSIL.

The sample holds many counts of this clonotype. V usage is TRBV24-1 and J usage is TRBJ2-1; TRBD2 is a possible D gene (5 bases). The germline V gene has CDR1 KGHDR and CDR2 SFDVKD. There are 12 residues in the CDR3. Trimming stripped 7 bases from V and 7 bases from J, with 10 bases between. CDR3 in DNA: TGTGCCACCAGGGGAGATAATAATGAGCAGTTCTTC. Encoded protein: CATRGDNNEQFF.

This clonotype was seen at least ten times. CDR3 residues: CASSVGARASTDTQYF. The CDR3 DNA reads TGTGCCAGCAGCGTTGGAGCGCGTGCTAGCACAGATACGCAGTATTTT. The chain carries TRBV9 and TRBJ2-3; D is undetermined. In germline, CDR1 is SGDLS, CDR2 YYNGEE. Trimming stripped 2 bases from V and 0 bases from J, with 13 bases between. This CDR3 spans 16 amino acids.

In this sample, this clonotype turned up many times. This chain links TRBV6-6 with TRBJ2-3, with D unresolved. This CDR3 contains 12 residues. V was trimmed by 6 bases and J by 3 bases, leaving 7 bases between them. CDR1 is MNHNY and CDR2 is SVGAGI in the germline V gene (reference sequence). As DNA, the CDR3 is TGTGCCAGCAGCCCAAGGACAGATACGCAGTATTTT. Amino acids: CASSPRTDTQYF.

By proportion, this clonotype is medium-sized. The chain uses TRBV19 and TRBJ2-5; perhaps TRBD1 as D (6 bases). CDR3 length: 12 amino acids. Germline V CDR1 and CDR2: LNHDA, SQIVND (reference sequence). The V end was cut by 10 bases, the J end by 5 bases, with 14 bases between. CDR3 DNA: TGTGCCACCCGACAGGCTGGCGAGACCCAGTACTTC. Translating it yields CATRQAGETQYF.

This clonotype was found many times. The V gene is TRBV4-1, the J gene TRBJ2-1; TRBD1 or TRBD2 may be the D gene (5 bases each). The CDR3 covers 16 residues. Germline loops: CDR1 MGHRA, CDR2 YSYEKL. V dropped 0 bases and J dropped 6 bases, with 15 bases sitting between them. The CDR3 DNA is TGCGCCAGCAGCCAAGACCCGGGACGAAAACGCAATGAGCAGTTCTTC. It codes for CASSQDPGRKRNEQFF.

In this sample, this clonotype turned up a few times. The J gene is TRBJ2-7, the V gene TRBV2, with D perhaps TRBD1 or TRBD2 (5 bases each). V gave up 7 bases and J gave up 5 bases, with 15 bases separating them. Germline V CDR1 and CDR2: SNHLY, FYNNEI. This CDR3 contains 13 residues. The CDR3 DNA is TGTGCCAGCATCATCAGGGCCGGGAACGAGCAGTACTTC. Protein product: CASIIRAGNEQYF.

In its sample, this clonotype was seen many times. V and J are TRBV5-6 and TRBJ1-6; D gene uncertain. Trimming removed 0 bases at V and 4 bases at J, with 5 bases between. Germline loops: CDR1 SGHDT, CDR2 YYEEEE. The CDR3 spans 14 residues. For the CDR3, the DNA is TGTGCCAGCAGCTTGGGACGTTATAATTCACCCCTCCACTTT. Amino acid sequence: CASSLGRYNSPLHF.

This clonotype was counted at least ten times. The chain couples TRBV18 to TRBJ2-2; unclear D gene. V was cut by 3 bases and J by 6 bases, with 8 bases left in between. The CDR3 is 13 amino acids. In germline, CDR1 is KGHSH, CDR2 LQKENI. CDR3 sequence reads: CASSPPKPGELFF. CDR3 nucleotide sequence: TGTGCCAGCTCACCCCCAAAGCCCGGGGAGCTGTTTTTT.

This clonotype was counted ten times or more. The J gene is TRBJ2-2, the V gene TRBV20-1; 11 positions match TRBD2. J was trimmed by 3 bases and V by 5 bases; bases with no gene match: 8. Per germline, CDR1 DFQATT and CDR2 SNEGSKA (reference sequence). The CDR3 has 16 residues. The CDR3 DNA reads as TGCAGTGCTCGGCGAACTAGCGGGGGTTACACCGGGGAGCTGTTTTTT. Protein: CSARRTSGGYTGELFF.

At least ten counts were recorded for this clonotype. The CDR3, as DNA: TGTGCCAGCAGCCCCTATCTATTCACTGAAGCTTTCTTT. It yields the protein CASSPYLFTEAFF. The rearrangement uses TRBV12-3 or TRBV12-4 and TRBJ1-1; D uncertain. The CDR3 contains 13 residues. Trimming cost V 6 bases and J 4 bases, with 12 bases left between them.

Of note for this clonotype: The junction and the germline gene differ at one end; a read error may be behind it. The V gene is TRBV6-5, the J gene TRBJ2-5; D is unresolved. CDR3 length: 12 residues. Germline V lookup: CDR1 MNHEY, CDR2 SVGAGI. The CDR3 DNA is TGTGCCGGCAGGCCCCCCGCCAAGACCCAGTACTTC. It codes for CAGRPPAKTQYF.

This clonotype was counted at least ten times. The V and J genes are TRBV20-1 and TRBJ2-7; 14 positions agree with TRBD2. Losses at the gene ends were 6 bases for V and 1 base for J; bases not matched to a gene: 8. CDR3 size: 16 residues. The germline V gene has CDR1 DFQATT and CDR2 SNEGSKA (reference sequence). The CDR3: CSALGLAGDTSYEQYF. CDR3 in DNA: TGCAGTGCATTGGGACTAGCGGGAGATACATCCTACGAGCAGTACTTC.

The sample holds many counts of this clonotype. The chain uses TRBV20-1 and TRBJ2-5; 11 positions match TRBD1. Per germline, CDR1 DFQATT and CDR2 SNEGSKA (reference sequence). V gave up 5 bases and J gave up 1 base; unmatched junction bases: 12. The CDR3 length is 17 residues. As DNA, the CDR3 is TGCAGTGCTTCAGGACAGGGGGCGCTTGTTTCCCAAGAGACCCAGTACTTC. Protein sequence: CSASGQGALVSQETQYF.

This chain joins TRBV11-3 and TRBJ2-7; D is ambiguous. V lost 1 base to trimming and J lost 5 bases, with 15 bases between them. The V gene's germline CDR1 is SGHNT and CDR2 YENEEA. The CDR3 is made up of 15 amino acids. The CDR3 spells CASSLGRRGEDEQYF. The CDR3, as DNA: TGTGCCAGCAGCTTAGGACGAAGAGGAGAAGACGAGCAGTACTTC.

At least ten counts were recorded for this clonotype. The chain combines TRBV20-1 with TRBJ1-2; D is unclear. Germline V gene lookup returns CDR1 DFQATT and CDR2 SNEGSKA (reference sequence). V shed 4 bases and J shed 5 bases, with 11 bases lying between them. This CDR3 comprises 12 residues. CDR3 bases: TGCAGTGCTACTGATTTTGAATATGGCTACACCTTC. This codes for CSATDFEYGYTF.

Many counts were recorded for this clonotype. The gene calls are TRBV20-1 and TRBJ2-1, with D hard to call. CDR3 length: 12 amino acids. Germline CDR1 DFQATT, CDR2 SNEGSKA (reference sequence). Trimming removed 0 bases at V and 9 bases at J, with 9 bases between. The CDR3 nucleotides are TGCAGTGCTAGAGATAGGTTCCGTGAGCAGTTCTTC. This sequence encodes CSARDRFREQFF.